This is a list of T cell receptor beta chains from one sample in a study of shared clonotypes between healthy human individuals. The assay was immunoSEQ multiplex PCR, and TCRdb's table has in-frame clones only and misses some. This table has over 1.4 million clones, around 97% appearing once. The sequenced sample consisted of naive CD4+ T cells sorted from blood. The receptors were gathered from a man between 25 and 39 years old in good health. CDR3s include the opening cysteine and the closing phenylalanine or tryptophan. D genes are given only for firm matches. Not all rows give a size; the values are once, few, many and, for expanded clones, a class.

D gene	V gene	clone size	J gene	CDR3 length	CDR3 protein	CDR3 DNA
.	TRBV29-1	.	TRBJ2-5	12	CSVIQGRETQYF	TGCAGCGTTATACAAGGGCGGGAGACCCAGTACTTC
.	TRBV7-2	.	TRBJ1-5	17	CASSLDSLLYSNQPQHF	TGTGCCAGCAGCTTGGACAGTTTACTTTATAGCAATCAGCCCCAGCATTTT
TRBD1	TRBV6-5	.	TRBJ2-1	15	CASSLSGTGDNEQFF	TGTGCCAGCAGCTTATCCGGGACAGGGGACAATGAGCAGTTCTTC
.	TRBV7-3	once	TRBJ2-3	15	CASSLLRAPTDTQYF	TGTGCCAGCAGCTTACTCAGGGCACCTACAGATACGCAGTATTTT
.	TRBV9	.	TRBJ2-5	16	CASSKLHWGLGETQYF	TGTGCCAGCAGCAAATTACACTGGGGGCTCGGGGAGACCCAGTACTTC
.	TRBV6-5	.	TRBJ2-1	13	CASSPHSYNEQFF	TGTGCCAGCAGCCCCCATTCCTACAATGAGCAGTTCTTC
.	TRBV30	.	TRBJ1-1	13	CAWRANGWTEAFF	TGTGCCTGGAGGGCCAATGGCTGGACTGAAGCTTTCTTT
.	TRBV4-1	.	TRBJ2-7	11	CASSQSHEQYF	TGCGCCAGCAGCCAATCCCACGAGCAGTACTTC
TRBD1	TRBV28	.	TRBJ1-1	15	CASSPPGRGPIEAFF	TGTGCCAGCAGTCCACCGGGCAGGGGGCCGATTGAAGCTTTCTTT
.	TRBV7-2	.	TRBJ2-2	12	CASRRGGIKLFF	TGTGCCAGCAGGAGAGGGGGGATTAAGCTGTTTTTT
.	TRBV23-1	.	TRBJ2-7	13	CASSPRDAYEQYF	TGCGCCAGCAGTCCGAGAGACGCCTACGAGCAGTACTTC
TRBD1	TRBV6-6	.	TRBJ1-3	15	CASSSVTGGGNTIYF	TGTGCCAGCAGTTCCGTGACAGGGGGGGGAAACACCATATATTTT
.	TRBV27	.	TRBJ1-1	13	CASRHRSSTEAFF	TGTGCCAGCCGCCACCGGTCTAGCACTGAAGCTTTCTTT
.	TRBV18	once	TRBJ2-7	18	CASSPLPPGAGATYEQYF	TGTGCCAGCTCACCCCTTCCTCCTGGAGCAGGGGCAACCTACGAGCAGTACTTC
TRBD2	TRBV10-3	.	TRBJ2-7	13	CAISPGTSYEQYF	TGTGCCATCAGCCCCGGGACTAGCTACGAGCAGTACTTC
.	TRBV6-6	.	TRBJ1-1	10	CASRGVEAFF	TGTGCCAGCAGAGGGGTGGAAGCTTTCTTT
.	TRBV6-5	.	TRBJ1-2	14	CASRSPGRGYGYTF	TGTGCCAGCAGATCCCCTGGCCGGGGGTATGGCTACACCTTC
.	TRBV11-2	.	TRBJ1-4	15	CASSSLTGKSEKLFF	TGTGCCAGCAGCTCCCTTACAGGGAAGAGTGAAAAACTGTTTTTT
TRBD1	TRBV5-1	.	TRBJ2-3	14	CASDRETSTDTQYF	TGCGCCAGCGACAGGGAGACTAGCACAGATACGCAGTATTTT
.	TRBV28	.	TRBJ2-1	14	CASSFGDLPVGQFF	TGTGCCAGCAGTTTTGGGGACCTCCCCGTGGGGCAGTTCTTC
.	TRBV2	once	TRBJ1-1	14	CASQDKPGPAEAFF	TGTGCCAGCCAGGACAAGCCAGGGCCAGCTGAAGCTTTCTTT
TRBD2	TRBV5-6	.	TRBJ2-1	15	CASRFLAGVVNEQFF	TGTGCCAGCAGATTTCTAGCGGGAGTCGTTAATGAGCAGTTCTTC
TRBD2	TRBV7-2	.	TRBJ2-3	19	CASSRGRTSGRRYTDTQYF	TGTGCCAGCAGCAGGGGGCGGACTAGCGGGAGGAGATACACAGATACGCAGTATTTT
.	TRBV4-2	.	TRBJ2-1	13	CASSQDAGNEQFF	TGTGCCAGCAGCCAAGACGCAGGGAATGAGCAGTTCTTC
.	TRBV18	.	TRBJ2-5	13	CASSPSDGETQYF	TGTGCCAGCTCACCATCTGATGGGGAGACCCAGTACTTC
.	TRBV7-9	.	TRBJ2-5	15	CASSLVGEGGQTQYF	TGTGCCAGCAGCTTAGTAGGGGAAGGTGGGCAGACCCAGTACTTC
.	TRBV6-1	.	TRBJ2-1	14	CASKTSALLNEQFF	TGTGCCAGCAAGACTAGTGCTCTTCTCAATGAGCAGTTCTTC
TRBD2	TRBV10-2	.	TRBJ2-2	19	CASSSLGLAGRRRTGELFF	TGCGCCAGCAGCAGCCTGGGACTAGCGGGAAGAAGACGGACCGGGGAGCTGTTTTTT
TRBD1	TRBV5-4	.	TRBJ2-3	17	CASSPRQGEAGTDTQYF	TGTGCCAGCAGCCCACGACAGGGGGAGGCGGGCACAGATACGCAGTATTTT
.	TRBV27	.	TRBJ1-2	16	CASSTTGPALGNGYTF	TGTGCCAGCAGTACCACCGGGCCGGCCTTAGGCAATGGCTACACCTTC
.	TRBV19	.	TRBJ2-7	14	CASSIAGGSYEQYF	TGTGCCAGTAGTATTGCCGGGGGCTCCTACGAGCAGTACTTC
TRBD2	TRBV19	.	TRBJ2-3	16	CASSLGGTSVAGTQYF	TGTGCCAGTAGTCTAGGCGGGACTAGCGTAGCAGGTACGCAGTATTTT
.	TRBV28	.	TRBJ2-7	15	CASSPAQGSLKEQYF	TGTGCCAGCAGCCCTGCGCAGGGGTCATTGAAAGAGCAGTACTTC
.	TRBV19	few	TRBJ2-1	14	CASSTGRTYNEQFF	TGTGCCAGTAGTACGGGACGGACCTACAATGAGCAGTTCTTC
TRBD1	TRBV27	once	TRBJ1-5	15	CASSFQGQIPQPQHF	TGTGCCAGCAGTTTCCAGGGACAGATACCTCAGCCCCAGCATTTT
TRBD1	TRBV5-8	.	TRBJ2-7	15	CASSLEGQGNYEQYF	TGTGCCAGCAGCTTGGAGGGACAGGGGAACTACGAGCAGTACTTC
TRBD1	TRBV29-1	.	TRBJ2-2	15	CSVYGGRGRSGELFF	TGCAGCGTTTACGGGGGCAGGGGGCGATCCGGGGAGCTGTTTTTT
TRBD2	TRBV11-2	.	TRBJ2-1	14	CASSLGGLAGEQFF	TGTGCCAGCAGCTTAGGGGGACTAGCGGGAGAGCAGTTCTTC
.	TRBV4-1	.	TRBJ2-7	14	CASSQDPGRPEQYF	TGCGCCAGCAGCCAAGATCCCGGACGTCCCGAGCAGTACTTC